These T cell receptor beta chains were read from a single sample in a study of identical twins. TCRdb reprocessed the 5' RACE reads with MiXCR, giving one entry per CDR3 protein. The sample has 250,000 or so distinct CDR3 sequences, roughly 7% seen once; the top ten hold more than 3%. These data also featured in a second study, about yellow fever vaccine responses in identical twins.

Source material: memory (CD45RO+) T cells sorted from blood. The receptors were sampled from a young woman in good health. The CDR3 runs from the conserved cysteine through the conserved F or W. Each record gives: J gene, CDR3 length, V gene, D gene, clone size, CDR3 DNA, CDR3 protein. A D gene is named only where the DNA matches it firmly. A clone size is listed for some rows: how often the clone was seen (once, few, many), or a class if it is expanded.

TRBJ2-5 | 15 | TRBV20-1 | . | . | TGCAGTGCTAGAGATGGACAGCAGATTGGGGAGACCCAGTACTTC | CSARDGQQIGETQYF
TRBJ2-7 | 15 | TRBV24-1 | TRBD1 | . | TGTGCCACCAGTGACCGAACCCTGACAGGGGTGGTTTTGTACTTC | CATSDRTLTGVVLYF
TRBJ1-6 | 13 | TRBV7-2 | . | many | TGTGCCAGCAGCCTCGGAGGACTATCACCCCTCCACTTT | CASSLGGLSPLHF
TRBJ2-7 | 14 | TRBV10-3 | TRBD2 | . | TGTGCCATCAGTGGCTTAGCGGGAGGAACCGAGCAGTACTTC | CAISGLAGGTEQYF
TRBJ1-4 | 16 | TRBV9 | TRBD1 | few | TGTGCCAGCAGCCCGAGTCCCACAGGGGCAAATGAAAAACTGTTTTTT | CASSPSPTGANEKLFF
TRBJ1-2 | 19 | TRBV4-1 | . | many | TGCGCCAGCAGCCAAGATCAGCCAGGAGTAGGTATACCTAACTATGGCTACACCTTC | CASSQDQPGVGIPNYGYTF
TRBJ2-1 | 16 | TRBV12-3/TRBV12-4 | . | many | TGTGCCAGCATCCTAGGGTCTAGCGTAAAACACAATGAGCAGTTCTTC | CASILGSSVKHNEQFF
TRBJ2-1 | 13 | TRBV7-3 | . | many | TGTGCCAGCAGCTTAGGTCGGGAGAATGAGCAGTTCTTC | CASSLGRENEQFF
TRBJ1-1 | 13 | TRBV11-2 | . | many | TGTGCCAGCAGCTTAGCGGGACGCACTGAAGCTTTCTTT | CASSLAGRTEAFF
TRBJ1-6 | 14 | TRBV15 | . | many | TGTGCCACCAGCAGAGGAGAGGCGAATTCACCCCTCCACTTT | CATSRGEANSPLHF
TRBJ1-4 | 14 | TRBV7-9 | . | many | TGTGCCAGCAGCTCCGGGGGGACTAATGAAAAACTGTTTTTT | CASSSGGTNEKLFF
TRBJ2-3 | 13 | TRBV20-1 | . | . | TGCAGTGCTCTTCGGACTAGCACAGATACGCAGTATTTT | CSALRTSTDTQYF
TRBJ1-1 | 13 | TRBV20-1 | TRBD1 | . | TGCAGTGCTAGTAACAGGGGGAACACTGAAGCTTTCTTT | CSASNRGNTEAFF
TRBJ2-1 | 18 | TRBV7-8 | TRBD2 | few | TGTGCCAGCAGCTCCCCGGGACTAGCGGGCACCGGATACAATGAGCAGTTCTTC | CASSSPGLAGTGYNEQFF
TRBJ2-3 | 17 | TRBV20-1 | TRBD2 | . | TGCAGTGCTAGAGATCTAGGGATAGCGGGAGACACAGATACGCAGTATTTT | CSARDLGIAGDTDTQYF
TRBJ1-5 | 14 | TRBV10-3 | TRBD1 | many | TGTGCCATCAGTGACAGGGGGCAAACTCAGCCCCAGCATTTT | CAISDRGQTQPQHF
TRBJ2-3 | 14 | TRBV20-1 | TRBD2 | . | TGCAGTGCTAGGCTAGCGGGGTACACAGATACGCAGTATTTT | CSARLAGYTDTQYF
TRBJ2-1 | 18 | TRBV6-5 | . | few | TGTGCCAGCAGTTACGACTACGGGGGAGGGGGTAGGGTGCATGAGCAGTTCTTC | CASSYDYGGGGRVHEQFF
TRBJ2-3 | 17 | TRBV7-9 | TRBD2 | many | TGTGCCAGCAGCTTAGGTACGACTAGCGGAATTACAGATACGCAGTATTTT | CASSLGTTSGITDTQYF
TRBJ2-2 | 14 | TRBV6-1 | . | . | TGTGCCATCCGGGGCAGGACGAACACCGGGGAGCTGTTTTTT | CAIRGRTNTGELFF
TRBJ2-1 | 16 | TRBV24-1 | . | few | TGTGCCACCACTAGTGTGAGGTTAAGCTCCTACAATGAGCAGTTCTTC | CATTSVRLSSYNEQFF
TRBJ2-2 | 13 | TRBV20-1 | . | many | TGCAGTGCTAGAACACTCCTCACCGGGGAGCTGTTTTTT | CSARTLLTGELFF
TRBJ2-3 | 13 | TRBV6-1 | . | few | TGTGCCAGCAGCCAGACACAACAAAATACGCAGTATTTT | CASSQTQQNTQYF
TRBJ1-1 | 18 | TRBV18 | TRBD1 | few | TGTGCCAGCTCACCAAGGTCCGGGACAGGAGAAATGAACACTGAAGCTTTCTTT | CASSPRSGTGEMNTEAFF
TRBJ2-3 | 14 | TRBV20-1 | TRBD2 | . | TGCAGTGCTAGGCCTAGCGGGGGTGTAGATACGCAGTATTTT | CSARPSGGVDTQYF
TRBJ2-7 | 16 | TRBV10-3 | TRBD2 | many | TGTGCCATCAGTGAGTCGGTGGCGGGAGAAGGTTACGAGCAGTACTTC | CAISESVAGEGYEQYF
TRBJ2-3 | 14 | TRBV6-2/TRBV6-3 | TRBD2 | . | TGTGCCAGCAGCGGACTAGCTAAGACAGATACGCAGTATTTT | CASSGLAKTDTQYF
TRBJ1-1 | 15 | TRBV28 | . | . | TGTGCCAGCAGTTCCGTTCAGGGGTTGAGCACTGAAGCTTTCTTT | CASSSVQGLSTEAFF
TRBJ2-5 | 12 | TRBV28 | . | . | TGTGCCAGCAGCCGAAACAGGGTATTCCAGTACTTC | CASSRNRVFQYF
TRBJ1-2 | 15 | TRBV6-5 | . | . | TGTGCCAGCAGTTACGGGCAGAGAACTCTCTATGGCTACACCTTC | CASSYGQRTLYGYTF
TRBJ2-7 | 16 | TRBV28 | . | . | TGTGCCAGCAGTTCCCTCGGGGTCGGGGTGTATGTCGAGCAGTACTTC | CASSSLGVGVYVEQYF
TRBJ1-2 | 13 | TRBV7-9 | . | . | TGTGCCAGCAGCGAGACCGTAGCAGAGGGCTACACCTTC | CASSETVAEGYTF
TRBJ2-7 | 16 | TRBV6-1 | . | few | TGTGCCAGCAGACCGATGGAGGGTGCCTTCTCCTACGAGCAGTACTTC | CASRPMEGAFSYEQYF
TRBJ2-5 | 16 | TRBV3-1 | TRBD2 | few | TGTGCCAGCAGCCCCCCGGGTGTAGCGGGAGGAGAGACCCAGTACTTC | CASSPPGVAGGETQYF
TRBJ2-1 | 15 | TRBV3-1 | TRBD2 | . | TGTGCCAGCAGCCAACCTAGCGGGCTTAAGAATGAGCAGTTCTTC | CASSQPSGLKNEQFF
TRBJ2-2 | 14 | TRBV20-1 | . | . | TGCAGTGCCCTAGGGGCTTCCTTAGGTGGGGAGCTGTTTTTT | CSALGASLGGELFF
TRBJ2-5 | 12 | TRBV20-1 | TRBD1 | many | TGCAGGGGGACAGGGGGCCAAGAGACCCAGTACTTC | CRGTGGQETQYF
TRBJ2-1 | 15 | TRBV3-1 | TRBD2 | few | TGTGCCAGCGTGGGACTAGCGGGAGAGAATAATGAGCAGTTCTTC | CASVGLAGENNEQFF
TRBJ2-5 | 15 | TRBV12-3/TRBV12-4 | TRBD2 | few | TGTGCCAGCAGTTTACTAGCGGGAGGGGGAGAGACCCAGTACTTC | CASSLLAGGGETQYF
TRBJ2-3 | 15 | TRBV5-6 | TRBD2 | few | TGTGCCAGCACGGGGGCGGGGGGGTTCACAGATACGCAGTATTTT | CASTGAGGFTDTQYF
TRBJ1-2 | 12 | TRBV6-2/TRBV6-3 | . | few | TGTGCCAGCAGCGACACGGGATATGGCTACACCTTC | CASSDTGYGYTF
TRBJ2-5 | 16 | TRBV5-1 | TRBD2 | . | TGCGCCAGCAGCTTGGTGGTAGCGGGTATACAAGAGACCCAGTACTTC | CASSLVVAGIQETQYF
TRBJ1-2 | 14 | TRBV6-1 | . | . | TGTGCCAGCAGTCCTCCCTGGGACACTAATGGCTACACCTTC | CASSPPWDTNGYTF
TRBJ2-3 | 14 | TRBV5-5 | . | few | TGTGCCAGCAGCTTGTTGTCTTCCACAGATACGCAGTATTTT | CASSLLSSTDTQYF
TRBJ1-1 | 15 | TRBV7-2 | . | few | TGTGCCAGCAGCTTAGGGGGAATGATGAACACTGAAGCTTTCTTT | CASSLGGMMNTEAFF
TRBJ2-7 | 13 | TRBV28 | . | few | TGTGCCAGTAGAGGCGGGACGGAGTACGAGCAGTACTTC | CASRGGTEYEQYF
TRBJ2-4 | 15 | TRBV7-8 | . | many | TGTGCCAGCAGCCCCAATACGGACGGTAAAAACATTCAGTACTTC | CASSPNTDGKNIQYF
TRBJ2-4 | 13 | TRBV20-1 | . | many | TGCAGTGCTAGACCTACAGGGTGGGACATTCAGTACTTC | CSARPTGWDIQYF
TRBJ2-3 | 16 | TRBV10-2 | . | few | TGCGCCAGCAGAGAAATAGCAGGACAGATAAAAGATACGCAGTATTTT | CASREIAGQIKDTQYF
TRBJ2-3 | 15 | TRBV24-1 | . | . | TGTGCCACCAGTGATTTTACTAGCAGCGCAGATACGCAGTATTTT | CATSDFTSSADTQYF
TRBJ1-1 | 15 | TRBV11-2 | . | few | TGTGCCAGCAGCTTAGATTTTTCCGGGAACACTGAAGCTTTCTTT | CASSLDFSGNTEAFF
TRBJ2-5 | 13 | TRBV10-2 | . | . | TGCGCCAGCGCCCAGGGAGAGTGGGAGACCCAGTACTTC | CASAQGEWETQYF
TRBJ1-2 | 14 | TRBV5-5 | TRBD1 | few | TGTGCCAGCAGCCCCGGGACAGAGAACTATGGCTACACCTTC | CASSPGTENYGYTF
TRBJ1-5 | 13 | TRBV7-9 | TRBD1 | few | TGTGCCAGCAGCAGAGGGGGCGATCAGCCCCAGCATTTT | CASSRGGDQPQHF
TRBJ2-2 | 14 | TRBV28 | . | few | TGTGCCAGCAGTCTGCCCCGGAACACCGGGGAGCTGTTTTTT | CASSLPRNTGELFF